This T cell receptor beta chain was documented in a study of blood T cell repertoires in COVID-19. Overall study context: The United States, Italy and Spain were the sources of the acute and convalescent COVID-19 samples.

The junction had 4 bases not matched to a gene; V was cut back by 1 base and J by 5 bases. This CDR3 spans 14 amino acids. Germline lookup yields CDR1 SNHLY and CDR2 FYNNEI. Authors' analysis steps: Amplified reference gene primers provided the basis for estimating nucleated cell counts. Data came from immunoSEQ multiplex PCR; TCRdb stores just in-frame clones and leaves some out. Clone size and the V and J calls come from that table; the DNA yielded D and trimming. The sample includes roughly 100,000 clones, roughly four fifths of them seen just once. The chain is built from TRBV2 and TRBJ1-1, with TRBD1 identical over 7 bases. This receptor was identified in a woman aged 80 or over with acute or convalescent COVID-19. Material: peripheral blood. CDR3 sequence (DNA): TGTGCCAGCAGTGAAGAGTACAGGGGAACTGAAGCTTTCTTT. It specifies CASSEEYRGTEAFF.